The source of this TCR beta chain is a study of Graves' ophthalmopathy and Graves' hyperthyroidism. As for the study in general: Stable hyperthyroidism meant no progression to ophthalmopathy within 18 months of follow-up.

RNA transcripts provided the template for amplifying TCR beta CDR3 regions. The first round was an RT-PCR with HTBI primers, and the second round was a multiplex PCR. TCRdb called the multiplex PCR reads again in MiXCR, with one record for every CDR3 protein. This repertoire shows about 1.2 million distinct CDR3 sequences, around a third found once; its top ten account for 8.5% to 14%. This clonotype was detected many times. Physicians reached a diagnosis by relying on clinical symptoms, serum thyroxine, TRAb, thyroid ultrasound and orbital computed tomography. Trimming cost V 1 base and J 7 bases, with 8 bases left between them. The CDR3 extends over 12 amino acids. CDR1 and CDR2 from the germline V gene are DFQATT and SNEGSKA (reference sequence).

The sequence was obtained from an adult man with Graves' hyperthyroidism. The specimen sequenced was peripheral blood or thyroid tissue (not recorded which). The chain combines TRBV20-1 with TRBJ1-5, with D maybe TRBD1 (5 bases). CDR3 protein: CSARGREQPQHF. In DNA, the CDR3 is TGCAGTGCTAGAGGCAGGGAGCAGCCCCAGCATTTT.